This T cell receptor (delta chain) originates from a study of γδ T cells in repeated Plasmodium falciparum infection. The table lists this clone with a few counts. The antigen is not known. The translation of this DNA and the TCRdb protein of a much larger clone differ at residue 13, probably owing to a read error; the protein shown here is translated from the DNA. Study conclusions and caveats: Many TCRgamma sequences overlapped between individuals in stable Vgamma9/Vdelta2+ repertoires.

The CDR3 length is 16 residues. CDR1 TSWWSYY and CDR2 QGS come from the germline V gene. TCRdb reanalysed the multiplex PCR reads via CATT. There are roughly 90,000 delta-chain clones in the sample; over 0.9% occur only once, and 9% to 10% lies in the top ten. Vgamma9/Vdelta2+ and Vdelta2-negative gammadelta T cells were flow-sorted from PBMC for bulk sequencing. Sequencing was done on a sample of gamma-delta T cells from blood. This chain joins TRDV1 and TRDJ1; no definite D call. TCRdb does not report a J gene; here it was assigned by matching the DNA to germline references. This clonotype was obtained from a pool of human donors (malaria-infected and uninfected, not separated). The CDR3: CALGERTRGWTDELIF. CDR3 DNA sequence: TGTGCTCTTGGGGAACGGACACGTGGATGGACCGATGAACTCATCTTT.